These T cell receptor beta chains were read from a single sample in a study of blood T cell repertoires in COVID-19. Produced via immunoSEQ multiplex PCR; TCRdb's table is partial and in-frame only. The table shows some 200,000 clones, with about 90% occurring only once. The sample was peripheral blood. The origin of the receptors is a man between 40 and 49 years old with active or convalescent COVID-19. The CDR3 runs from the conserved cysteine through the conserved F or W. The order of the fields is J gene, D gene, V gene, clone size, CDR3 DNA, CDR3 protein. A D gene is named only where the DNA matches it firmly. Size is stated for part of the rows, as once, few or many counts, or as a class when the clone is expanded.

J: TRBJ2-7; D: TRBD1; V: TRBV7-6; size: few; DNA: TGTGCCAGCAGCTTAGTGGGACAGAAAACCTACGAGCAGTACTTC; CDR3: CASSLVGQKTYEQYF
J: TRBJ2-7; D: -; V: TRBV7-9; size: -; DNA: TGTGCCAGCAGCCCCTTCTACGAGCAGTACTTC; CDR3: CASSPFYEQYF
J: TRBJ1-4; D: -; V: TRBV4-3; size: -; DNA: TGCGCCAGCAGCCAAGAAGCCAGGAAGGATGAAAAACTGTTTTTT; CDR3: CASSQEARKDEKLFF
J: TRBJ2-1; D: -; V: TRBV7-3; size: -; DNA: TGTGCCAGCAGCTCCCGTGGAGACTTCAATGAGCAGTTCTTC; CDR3: CASSSRGDFNEQFF
J: TRBJ1-2; D: -; V: TRBV5-1; size: once; DNA: TGCGCCAGCAGCACGGACGGAGGCTATGGCTACACCTTC; CDR3: CASSTDGGYGYTF
J: TRBJ1-4; D: -; V: TRBV4-3; size: -; DNA: TGCGCCAGCAGCCAAGGGACAGTCACTAATGAAAAACTGTTTTTT; CDR3: CASSQGTVTNEKLFF
J: TRBJ2-3; D: -; V: TRBV19; size: -; DNA: TGTGCCAGTAGTATCGCCAGGTACACAGATACGCAGTATTTT; CDR3: CASSIARYTDTQYF
J: TRBJ2-1; D: TRBD2; V: TRBV7-7; size: -; DNA: TGTGCTAGCAGCACGGGACTAAGCTCCAATGAGCAGTTCTTC; CDR3: CASSTGLSSNEQFF
J: TRBJ1-6; D: -; V: TRBV20-1; size: once; DNA: TGCAGTGCTAGTGAAGGAGGGTCACCCCTCCACTTT; CDR3: CSASEGGSPLHF
J: TRBJ2-7; D: TRBD1; V: TRBV6-2/TRBV6-3; size: -; DNA: TGTGCCAGCAGTTACACCGACAGGGGGCTCCCTTACGAGCAGTACTTC; CDR3: CASSYTDRGLPYEQYF
J: TRBJ2-7; D: -; V: TRBV5-4; size: -; DNA: TGTGCCAGCAGCTTGGGTACAGGGACCTACGAGCAGTACTTC; CDR3: CASSLGTGTYEQYF
J: TRBJ2-7; D: TRBD1; V: TRBV19; size: -; DNA: TGTGCCAGTAGTATAGATCAGGGGCTCGGGACAGGGCCCACCGCGCAGTACTTC; CDR3: CASSIDQGLGTGPTAQYF
J: TRBJ2-7; D: TRBD2; V: TRBV30; size: -; DNA: TGTGCCTGGAGTCCCCTTCCGGGACTAGCGGGGGGCTACGAGCAGTACTTC; CDR3: CAWSPLPGLAGGYEQYF
J: TRBJ1-1; D: -; V: TRBV6-2/TRBV6-3; size: medium-sized; DNA: TGTGCCAGCAGTTACTCGCGGGGGCGGGATACTGAAGCTTTCTTT; CDR3: CASSYSRGRDTEAFF
J: TRBJ2-7; D: -; V: TRBV2; size: -; DNA: TGTGCCAGCAGTGAAGAACAGGGCTACGAGCAGTACTTC; CDR3: CASSEEQGYEQYF
J: TRBJ1-2; D: -; V: TRBV6-5; size: few; DNA: TGTGCCAGCACTTACCTGGGGATAGCGGACTACACCTTC; CDR3: CASTYLGIADYTF
J: TRBJ1-5; D: -; V: TRBV5-1; size: -; DNA: TGCGCCAGCAGCTTGGCAGGGGTTCCAAATCAGCCCCAGCATTTT; CDR3: CASSLAGVPNQPQHF
J: TRBJ2-1; D: TRBD2; V: TRBV6-6; size: -; DNA: TGTGCCAGCAGTTACTCTAGCGGGGGGGCCGATGAGCAGTTCTTC; CDR3: CASSYSSGGADEQFF
J: TRBJ2-2; D: TRBD2; V: TRBV7-9; size: -; DNA: TGTGCCAGCAGCTCCGGACTAGCGGGTGCGACCGGGGAGCTGTTTTTT; CDR3: CASSSGLAGATGELFF
J: TRBJ2-7; D: -; V: TRBV18; size: -; DNA: TGTGCCAGCTCACCACGGTTCCAGGGCCCCTACGAGCAGTACTTC; CDR3: CASSPRFQGPYEQYF
J: TRBJ1-4; D: -; V: TRBV5-1; size: -; DNA: TGCGCCAGCAGCTTTGCAGGGGTTGATGAAAAACTGTTTTTT; CDR3: CASSFAGVDEKLFF
J: TRBJ1-6; D: TRBD1; V: TRBV6-2/TRBV6-3; size: -; DNA: TGTGCCAGCAGCGACCGGGACAGGGGGCCTACACCCCTCCACTTT; CDR3: CASSDRDRGPTPLHF
J: TRBJ2-5; D: TRBD2; V: TRBV5-5; size: -; DNA: TGTGCCAGCAGTCCGGGGAGCGGGGCGAGGGAAGAGACCCAGTACTTC; CDR3: CASSPGSGAREETQYF
J: TRBJ2-1; D: TRBD1; V: TRBV5-1; size: -; DNA: TGCGCCAGCCGCCGGGACAGGGCCAATGAGCAGTTCTTC; CDR3: CASRRDRANEQFF
J: TRBJ2-1; D: TRBD1; V: TRBV4-3; size: -; DNA: TGCGCCAGCAGCCAAGGGACAGGGGTGGGTGAGCAGTTCTTC; CDR3: CASSQGTGVGEQFF
J: TRBJ1-1; D: TRBD1; V: TRBV30; size: once; DNA: TGTGCCTGGAGCCATCCGGACAGGGTAGGGACTGAAGCTTTCTTT; CDR3: CAWSHPDRVGTEAFF
J: TRBJ1-5; D: TRBD1; V: TRBV28; size: -; DNA: TGTGCCAGCAGTTTATATGGGACAGGGCTTGGCCAGCCCCAGCATTTT; CDR3: CASSLYGTGLGQPQHF
J: TRBJ1-1; D: -; V: TRBV19; size: -; DNA: TGTGCCAGTATCCTGGACACTCTCGGGAACACTGAAGCTTTCTTT; CDR3: CASILDTLGNTEAFF
J: TRBJ2-7; D: -; V: TRBV11-2; size: once; DNA: TGTGCCAGCAGCTTAGTCGTAGAGCAGGGCTCCTACGAGCAGTACTTC; CDR3: CASSLVVEQGSYEQYF
J: TRBJ2-1; D: TRBD2; V: TRBV5-5; size: -; DNA: TGTGCCAGCAGCACGGGACTAGCGGGGGGGTACTCCTACAATGAGCAGTTCTTC; CDR3: CASSTGLAGGYSYNEQFF
J: TRBJ2-7; D: -; V: TRBV19; size: once; DNA: TGTGCCAGTAGTGGGGGGGTACAGGGGGACCCCTACGAGCAGTACTTC; CDR3: CASSGGVQGDPYEQYF
J: TRBJ1-1; D: -; V: TRBV29-1; size: -; DNA: TGCAGCGTTCCAGGGTCTAACACTGAAGCTTTCTTT; CDR3: CSVPGSNTEAFF
J: TRBJ1-2; D: -; V: TRBV12-3/TRBV12-4; size: -; DNA: TGTGCCAGCAGTTTAACAGACTATGGCTACACCTTC; CDR3: CASSLTDYGYTF
J: TRBJ2-1; D: TRBD2; V: TRBV29-1; size: -; DNA: TGCAGCGTCCGACTAGCGGGGATCCACAATGAGCAGTTCTTC; CDR3: CSVRLAGIHNEQFF
J: TRBJ1-1; D: TRBD1; V: TRBV5-5; size: -; DNA: TGTGCCAGCAGCATCGTAACAGGGGGCCACACTGAAGCTTTCTTT; CDR3: CASSIVTGGHTEAFF
J: TRBJ2-1; D: TRBD1; V: TRBV5-1; size: -; DNA: TGCGCCAGCAGCTTGACGGGACAGGCAGACTACAATGAGCAGTTCTTC; CDR3: CASSLTGQADYNEQFF
J: TRBJ2-3; D: TRBD2; V: TRBV29-1; size: -; DNA: TGCAGCGTTGCCCGGGGGGGGACAGATACGCAGTATTTT; CDR3: CSVARGGTDTQYF
J: TRBJ1-1; D: -; V: TRBV9; size: -; DNA: TGTGCCAGCAGCGTAGGAGGAGACAGGAACGCTGAAGCTTTCTTT; CDR3: CASSVGGDRNAEAFF
J: TRBJ2-7; D: -; V: TRBV28; size: -; DNA: TGTGCCAGCAAAGCGGCCCCCTCCTACGAGCAGTACTTC; CDR3: CASKAAPSYEQYF
J: TRBJ1-2; D: -; V: TRBV4-2; size: -; DNA: TGTGCCAGCAGCCAAGATCGGGGGGTGGTCTATGGCTACACCTTC; CDR3: CASSQDRGVVYGYTF
J: TRBJ2-5; D: -; V: TRBV14; size: -; DNA: TGTGCCAGCAGTCAGAACCCGTGGGAGACCCAGTACTTC; CDR3: CASSQNPWETQYF
J: TRBJ2-3; D: -; V: TRBV6-2/TRBV6-3; size: -; DNA: TGTGCCAGCAGTGGAGTGTCAGATACGCAGTATTTT; CDR3: CASSGVSDTQYF
J: TRBJ1-2; D: -; V: TRBV5-1; size: -; DNA: TGCGCCAGCAGCTTTTACTCGGAGGGCTATGGCTACACCTTC; CDR3: CASSFYSEGYGYTF
J: TRBJ1-3; D: -; V: TRBV9; size: -; DNA: TGTGCCAGCAGCGTCTCCTTGGGGAGCCCCAACTCTGGAAACACCATATATTTT; CDR3: CASSVSLGSPNSGNTIYF
J: TRBJ1-6; D: -; V: TRBV6-5; size: -; DNA: TGTGCCAGCACCCAGGGCAGGGCTAACAATTCACCCCTCCACTTT; CDR3: CASTQGRANNSPLHF
J: TRBJ1-4; D: TRBD1; V: TRBV7-8; size: -; DNA: TGTGCCAGCAGCCCTACCGGAGGACAGGGTGAAAAACTGTTTTTT; CDR3: CASSPTGGQGEKLFF
J: TRBJ2-1; D: -; V: TRBV9; size: -; DNA: TGTGCCAGCAGCGTAGGGTTGATCGGGATCCCCTACAATGAGCAGTTCTTC; CDR3: CASSVGLIGIPYNEQFF
J: TRBJ2-6; D: TRBD1; V: TRBV10-3; size: once; DNA: TGTGCCATCAGTGAGAGGAAGGGGGCGAGCTCTGGGGCCAACGTCCTGACTTTC; CDR3: CAISERKGASSGANVLTF
J: TRBJ1-6; D: -; V: TRBV11-2; size: -; DNA: TGTGCCAGCAGGGGCGTGGAGGTGCTCCTCCACTTT; CDR3: CASRGVEVLLHF
J: TRBJ2-7; D: -; V: TRBV6-5; size: -; DNA: TGTGCCAGCAGTTACGACACCAACTACGAGCAGTACTTC; CDR3: CASSYDTNYEQYF
J: TRBJ1-5; D: -; V: TRBV19; size: -; DNA: TGTGCCAGTAGTATCACGGGGTGGCAGCCCCAGCATTTT; CDR3: CASSITGWQPQHF
J: TRBJ1-6; D: -; V: TRBV27; size: -; DNA: TGTGCCACCTCGGGGGGTTCCTCCTATAATTCACCCCTCCACTTT; CDR3: CATSGGSSYNSPLHF
J: TRBJ2-5; D: -; V: TRBV10-1; size: -; DNA: TGCGCCAGCAGTCCTGCCCAACAGGGTCCCGAGACCCAGTACTTC; CDR3: CASSPAQQGPETQYF